This T cell receptor (beta chain) emerged from a study of post-analysis software for immune sequencing data (dated by TCRdb to the mid-2010s). For the wider study: The recorded disease courses included relapsing-remitting, secondary progressive and progressive-relapsing multiple sclerosis, and some patients had no subtype annotation. A subset of samples was prepared in parallel using single-end sample barcoding, then pooled and co-amplified after Illumina adapter ligation. The patient repertoires were compared against around eleven previously published healthy control repertoires obtained from donors aged about 6 to 26 years.

The full study reports these points: Significantly lower normalized Chao1 diversity was found in multiple sclerosis patients than in controls, suggesting substantial peripheral T-cell clonal expansion. When samples were clustered directly using the F measure, samples prepared in the same batch co-clustered strongly, which prompted a batch-effect correction. The multiple sclerosis patient group was slightly younger than the control group.

To demonstrate the VDJtools post-analysis software, the study profiled TCR beta repertoires from the peripheral blood of around 13 young patients with multiple sclerosis. The multiple sclerosis patients were children and adolescents ranging in age from roughly 6 to 15 years. Receptor amplification or capture employed PCR. Sequencing used an Illumina HiSeq 2500. Unique molecular identifiers were incorporated into TCR beta cDNA libraries to reduce PCR and sequencing biases. Roughly 0.5 million cDNA molecules were obtained per 1 to 10 million input T cells, so each molecule approximated one T cell. The patient libraries were prepared and sequenced using the same protocol as the earlier healthy control dataset. Within a given batch, samples were prepared together, multiplexed and sequenced on the same HiSeq lane. The study's own analysis went as follows. Raw barcoded reads were processed with MIGEC, discarding single-read molecular identifier groups before consensus assembly and CDR3 extraction. Clonotype tables were post-analysed with VDJtools, normalizing diversity by down-sampling all datasets to the smallest sample size. To correct batch-related cross-sample contamination, repertoire overlap clustering matched CDR3 amino acid sequences but not nucleotide sequences. TCRdb handled the public reads itself, with Q25 trimming in fastp and clone calling in MiXCR, and kept productive beta chains. Every entry covers one CDR3 protein and lists the most common genes and DNA from its rows. In this record, the V and J calls reflect TCRdb's handling and not the investigators' own analysis. The sample table holds some 240,000 distinct CDR3 sequences, of which less than 40% were seen once. The ten largest clones take up under 5.5% of the sample.

Worth noting for this clonotype: This clone's antigen is unknown. Base qualities are not at hand, and no much larger clone is one base apart.

The source material was blood. The sequence derives from a girl aged 5-17 years with multiple sclerosis.

The DNA reads TGCAGTGCCCAAGGGCAGGGCGGGGGCAATCAGCCCCAGCATTTT. The translation is CSAQGQGGGNQPQHF. In this chain, TRBV20-1 is recombined with TRBJ1-5, with a tentative D gene TRBD1 over 5 matching bases. The CDR3 sequence holds 15 residues, the cysteine and phenylalanine included. Left in the record is the CDR3 DNA by itself, 45 bases read in frame from the first base. The germline V gene (reference sequence) supplies CDR1 DFQATT and CDR2 SNEGSKA. V is shortened by 6 bases, J by 2 bases, and the region joining them spans 17 bases.